This T cell receptor beta chain is drawn from a study of shared clonotypes between healthy human individuals. Study results and limitations: When compared with the clonotypes that were shared by all four sorted-subset donors, the non-shared clonotypes turned out to have lower generation probabilities. Across subsets, estimated richness was generally greater for naive than for memory populations.

CD45RO-negative, CCR7-selected cells formed the naive CD8 fraction, which excluded terminally differentiated effector memory CD45RA+ cells. Measured with immunoSEQ multiplex PCR; TCRdb has only the in-frame clones, and not every one. The sample shows around 2,000,000 clones, 85% to 95% of them seen only once. In the case of this clone: Its cognate antigen is unknown.

V lost 7 bases to trimming and J lost 4 bases, with 16 bases between them. The germline CDR1 and CDR2 sequences are MGHDK and SYGVNS. The length of the CDR3 is 14 residues. V gene TRBV25-1 combines with J gene TRBJ2-5; D is unclear. The sequenced sample was naive CD8+ T cells sorted from blood. The receptor comes from a man younger than 30 in good health. CDR3 bases: TGTGCCAGCAATTGGGGTGGGGTCGGAGAGACCCAGTACTTC. Its translation is CASNWGGVGETQYF.